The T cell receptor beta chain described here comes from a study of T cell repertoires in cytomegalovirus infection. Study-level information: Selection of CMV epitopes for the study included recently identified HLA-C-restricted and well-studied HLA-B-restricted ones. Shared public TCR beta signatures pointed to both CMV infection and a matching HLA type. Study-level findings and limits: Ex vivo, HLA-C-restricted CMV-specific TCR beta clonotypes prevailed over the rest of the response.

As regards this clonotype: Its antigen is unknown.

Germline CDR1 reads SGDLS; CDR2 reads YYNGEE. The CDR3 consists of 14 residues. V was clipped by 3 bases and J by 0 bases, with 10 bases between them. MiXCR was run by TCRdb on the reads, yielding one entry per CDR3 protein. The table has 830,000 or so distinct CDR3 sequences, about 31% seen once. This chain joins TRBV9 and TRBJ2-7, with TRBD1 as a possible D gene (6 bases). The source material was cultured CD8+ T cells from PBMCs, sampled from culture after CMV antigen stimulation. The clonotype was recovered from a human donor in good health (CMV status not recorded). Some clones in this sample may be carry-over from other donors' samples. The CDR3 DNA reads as TGTGCCAGCAGCGAGGGACACCCCTCCTACGAGCAGTACTTC. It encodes CASSEGHPSYEQYF.